The 27 T cell receptor beta chains below were found in one sample sequenced in a study of cytomegalovirus exposure and HLA in healthy donors. With 60 Vbeta and 13 Jbeta primers, the PCR was carried out. Assay used: immunoSEQ multiplex PCR; TCRdb lists only in-frame clones, some missing. The profile covers about 150,000 clones, with 75% to 80% appearing a single time and about 1.7% taken by the ten largest. Sequenced material: PBMCs. The origin of the receptors is a woman aged 25 to 39 in good health and CMV-seronegative.

The rearrangement joins TRBV6-6 to TRBJ1-4, with 8 bases identical to TRBD1. The germline V gene has CDR1 MNHNY and CDR2 SVGAGI (reference sequence). The CDR3 length is 13 residues. Germline trimming cut 2 bases from V and 10 bases from J; bases unmatched to any gene: 3. The CDR3 coding sequence is TGTGCCAGCAGTTACCCTCAGGGGGCAAAACTGTTTTTT. This translates into CASSYPQGAKLFF.

The chain is built from TRBV23-1 and TRBJ1-2; 10 bases fit TRBD1. TRBV23-1 is designated an ORF whose function remains uncertain. The V gene end was trimmed by 2 bases and the J gene end by 8 bases; junction bases not matched to a gene: 5. The CDR3 runs to 14 residues. The DNA for the CDR3 is TGCGCCAGCAGTCAAGCCGGGACAGGGGACGGCTACACCTTC. It yields the protein CASSQAGTGDGYTF.

This chain connects TRBV29-1 to TRBJ2-2, with a possible D match to TRBD2 (6 bases). This CDR3 is 13 amino acids long. Between the trimmed V and J ends, which lost 7 bases and 1 base, there was a span of 10 bases. Germline lookup yields CDR1 SQVTM and CDR2 ANQGSEA. The CDR3 loop reads CSGGVGNTGELFF. As DNA, the CDR3 is TGCAGCGGCGGGGTAGGGAACACCGGGGAGCTGTTTTTT.

The rearrangement uses TRBV7-2 and TRBJ1-3, with D possibly being TRBD1 (5 bases). The CDR3 is 16 amino acids. Germline V CDR1 and CDR2: SGHTA, FQGNSA. V lost 4 bases, J lost 0 bases, and 13 bases lay in between. CDR3 in DNA: TGTGCCAGCAGCTCAGAACAGGCACGCTCTGGAAACACCATATATTTT. This sequence encodes CASSSEQARSGNTIYF.

The V and J genes are TRBV11-2 and TRBJ2-5, with D maybe TRBD2 (6 bases). The length of the CDR3 is 15 residues. Germline CDR1 is SGHAT and CDR2 is FQNNGV. Trimming left V 1 base short and J 5 bases short, with 14 bases between. The CDR3 here is CASSLGGGAEETQYF. The DNA of the CDR3 is TGTGCCAGCAGCTTAGGGGGCGGGGCGGAGGAGACCCAGTACTTC.

The genes are TRBV27 and TRBJ2-7, with 7 bases lining up with TRBD1. Germline-derived CDR1 and CDR2 are MNHEY and SMNVEV (reference sequence). The CDR3 extends over 13 amino acids. V shed 6 bases and J 3 bases; nucleotides not matched to a gene: 5. CDR3 nucleotide sequence: TGTGCCAGCAGGAAAGACAGGGACTACGAGCAGTACTTC. Translation gives CASRKDRDYEQYF.

This clone was seen just once. The chain links TRBV20-1 to TRBJ2-7, with 7 bases lining up with TRBD1. The CDR3 has 11 residues. Germline-derived CDR1 and CDR2 are DFQATT and SNEGSKA (reference sequence). V trimming: 7 bases; J trimming: 2 bases; junction bases outside the gene matches: 2. CDR3 residues: CSVGGPYEQYF. The CDR3 nucleotides are TGCAGTGTAGGGGGCCCCTACGAGCAGTACTTC.

About this clone: This specimen includes other DNA sequences encoding the same CDR3. This chain connects TRBV7-2 to TRBJ2-5; D is unclear. Trimming took off 5 bases at V and 5 bases at J, with 9 bases between the two ends. Germline V gives CDR1 SGHTA, CDR2 FQGNSA. The CDR3 has 12 residues. The CDR3 loop reads CASSLLRETQYF. CDR3 DNA: TGTGCCAGCAGCCTACTCAGGGAGACCCAGTACTTC.

The gene calls are TRBV27 and TRBJ1-1; D call uncertain. The CDR3 extends over 14 amino acids. Germline V gene lookup returns CDR1 MNHEY and CDR2 SMNVEV (reference sequence). V gave up 3 bases and J gave up 3 bases, with 11 bases separating them. The CDR3 protein is CASSLAGRDTEAFF. The CDR3 DNA is TGTGCCAGCAGTTTGGCGGGGAGGGACACTGAAGCTTTCTTT.

The chain links TRBV29-1 to TRBJ2-1; 7 positions agree with TRBD1. CDR3 size: 12 residues. V dropped 4 bases and J dropped 9; count of bases not matched to a gene: 6. The germline V gene encodes CDR1 SQVTM and CDR2 ANQGSEA. The CDR3 loop is CSVGQGGSEQFF. The DNA for the CDR3 is TGCAGCGTTGGACAGGGCGGTAGTGAGCAGTTCTTC.

V and J are TRBV18 and TRBJ2-7, with 7 bases aligning to TRBD1. The CDR3 covers 16 residues. Germline V gene sequence: CDR1 KGHSH, CDR2 LQKENI. The V segment lost 3 bases and the J segment 2 bases; nucleotides outside the gene matches: 10. The CDR3 nucleotides are TGTGCCAGCTCACCTGATAGGACAGGCAACACCTACGAGCAGTACTTC. It is translated as CASSPDRTGNTYEQYF.

The V call is TRBV7-2, the J call TRBJ2-3; 8 bases fit TRBD2. CDR3 length: 17 residues. Germline V lookup: CDR1 SGHTA, CDR2 FQGNSA. Trimming removed 7 bases from V and 0 bases from J; junction bases left unmatched: 12. The CDR3 bases are TGTGCCAGCAACCGGCGGGGGGCTAGCGTTAGCACAGATACGCAGTATTTT. Amino acid sequence: CASNRRGASVSTDTQYF.

The V call is TRBV6-1, the J call TRBJ2-3; 10 positions match TRBD1. After removal of 4 bases from V and 1 base from J, the junction contained 11 bases not matched to a gene. The CDR3 has 18 residues. Germline CDR1 MNHNS, CDR2 SASEGT. In nucleotides, the CDR3 is TGTGCCAGCAGTGGGGGACCGGGACAGGGGCCCCGCACAGATACGCAGTATTTT. It is translated as CASSGGPGQGPRTDTQYF.

This chain links TRBV7-8 with TRBJ2-4, with D possibly being TRBD1 (5 bases). Germline V gene data show CDR1 as SGHVS and CDR2 as FQNEAQ. This CDR3 region has 16 residues. Trimming cost V 2 bases and J 3 bases, with 14 bases left between them. Here the CDR3 DNA reads TGTGCCAGCAGCTTATGGCAGGGAAAGGGCAAAAACATTCAGTACTTC. Protein: CASSLWQGKGKNIQYF.

This chain's CDR3 is CASSSTSGGYNEQFF. DNA for the CDR3: TGTGCCAGCAGCTCGACTAGCGGGGGCTACAATGAGCAGTTCTTC. This chain uses TRBV5-4 with TRBJ2-1; 12 bases map to TRBD2. The junction had 1 base not matched to a gene; V was cut back by 3 bases and J by 3 bases. Germline loops: CDR1 SGHNT, CDR2 YYREEE (reference sequence). The CDR3 totals 15 residues.

The chain combines TRBV5-8 with TRBJ1-1; no firm D call. CDR1 and CDR2 (germline): SGHTS, YDEGEE. Trimming took 0 bases from V and 1 from J, leaving 10 bases between them. The CDR3 extends over 15 amino acids. The CDR3 sequence: CASSLVNRGNTEAFF. DNA of the CDR3: TGTGCCAGCAGCTTGGTGAATCGCGGGAACACTGAAGCTTTCTTT.

This clone was found a few times. J is TRBJ2-1 and V is TRBV2; a possible D gene is TRBD1 (6 bases). This CDR3 has 14 residues. V lost 7 bases to trimming and J lost 6 bases, with 16 bases between them. Germline V gene sequence: CDR1 SNHLY, CDR2 FYNNEI. The CDR3 bases are TGTGCCAGCAACCGGATTCAGGGGTTCAATGAGCAGTTCTTC. This encodes CASNRIQGFNEQFF.

The chain combines TRBV27 with TRBJ2-7; 12 bases align to TRBD1. Germline trimming cut 5 bases from V and 3 bases from J; bases unmatched to any gene: 11. Germline lookup yields CDR1 MNHEY and CDR2 SMNVEV (reference sequence). The CDR3 has 17 residues. CDR3 protein: CASSRYRDRGRDYEQYF. The CDR3 DNA reads TGTGCCAGCAGTCGATACCGGGACAGGGGGCGGGACTACGAGCAGTACTTC.

The chain is built from TRBV12-1 and TRBJ2-2; TRBD1, the table's D call, lacks a check against the DNA. TRBV12-1 is given as a pseudogene. The CDR3 sequence is 15 residues long. The CDR3 loop is CASSFGGPNTGELFF. For the CDR3, the DNA is TGTGCCAGCAGCTTTGGGGGGCCGAACACCGGGGAGCTGTTTTTT.

The chain uses TRBV5-1 and TRBJ1-6; 8 bases are shared with TRBD1. Germline V gene sequence: CDR1 SGHRS, CDR2 YFSETQ. V dropped 0 bases and J dropped 7; count of bases not matched to a gene: 9. CDR3 length: 17 amino acids. CDR3 DNA: TGCGCCAGCAGCTTGGATCTATTGACAGGGGCCAATTCACCCCTCCACTTT. Amino acid sequence: CASSLDLLTGANSPLHF.

This chain uses TRBV7-8 with TRBJ1-5; TRBD1 is a possible D gene (6 bases). The V and J ends lost 0 bases and 3 bases respectively, with 12 bases between them. The V gene's germline CDR1 is SGHVS and CDR2 FQNEAQ. This CDR3 spans 16 amino acids. The CDR3 DNA sequence: TGTGCCAGCAGCTTAGCAGTAGGGGGGGACAATCAGCCCCAGCATTTT. Amino acid sequence: CASSLAVGGDNQPQHF.

V gene TRBV11-2 combines with J gene TRBJ2-2; 10 bases map to TRBD1. V dropped 1 base and J dropped 6; count of bases not matched to a gene: 8. The CDR3 loop spans 17 amino acids. Germline V gene lookup returns CDR1 SGHAT and CDR2 FQNNGV. As DNA, the CDR3 is TGTGCCAGCAGCTTAGGACCGGGACAGGGGAGCGCCGGGGAGCTGTTTTTT. This encodes CASSLGPGQGSAGELFF. Variable domain in full (rest from reference TRBV11-2 and TRBJ2-2): EAGVAQSPRYKIIEKRQSVAFWCNPISGHATLYWYQQILGQGPKLLIQFQNNGVVDDSQLPKDRFSAERLKGVDSTLKIQPAKLEDSAVYLCASSLGPGQGSAGELFFGEGSRLTVL.

This sequence joins TRBV5-4 and TRBJ2-5, with D possibly TRBD2 on 6 matching bases. The CDR3 sequence is 15 residues long. Looked up from germline, CDR1 is SGHNT and CDR2 is YYREEE (reference sequence). Trimming cost V 0 bases and J 0 bases, with 9 bases left between them. CDR3 in DNA: TGTGCCAGCAGCTTGGGCGGGAATTACCAAGAGACCCAGTACTTC. It is translated as CASSLGGNYQETQYF.

The rearrangement joins TRBV6-1 to TRBJ1-2; D possibly corresponds to TRBD1 (5 bases). V dropped 2 bases and J dropped 0 bases, with 13 bases sitting between them. This CDR3 region has 16 residues. Germline-derived CDR1 and CDR2 are MNHNS and SASEGT. The CDR3 DNA reads TGTGCCAGCAGTGAACGGAGGGGCCGCCCTAACTATGGCTACACCTTC. Its translation: CASSERRGRPNYGYTF.

This chain links TRBV16 with TRBJ1-2; D not certain. Germline assignment: CDR1 KGHSY and CDR2 FQNENV. Trimming took 0 bases from V and 8 from J, leaving 7 bases between them. The CDR3 consists of 12 residues. CDR3 bases: TGTGCCAGCAGCCAATCAAGAGTAGGCTACACCTTC. Encoded protein: CASSQSRVGYTF.

The V and J genes are TRBV9 and TRBJ2-6, with D perhaps TRBD2 (5 bases). V was shortened by 4 bases and J by 3 bases, with 20 bases between the two germline ends. The CDR3 is 18 residues long. Germline CDR1 is SGDLS and CDR2 is YYNGEE. The CDR3 coding sequence is TGTGCCAGCAGCAATAGACCCATGGACTCTCTTGGGGCCAACGTCCTGACTTTC. This gives the protein CASSNRPMDSLGANVLTF.

Comment on this clone: Mismatch with germline at one junction end may stem from a read error. The CDR3 sequence is CASSQVGGVSSEQYF. The DNA for the CDR3 is TGCGCCAGCAGCCAAGTAGGGGGGGTTTCCTCCGAGCAGTACTTC. This chain joins TRBV4-3 and TRBJ2-7; weak D call: TRBD2 (7 bases). The CDR3 covers 15 residues. Looked up from germline, CDR1 is LGHNA and CDR2 is YSLEER.